This T cell receptor (beta chain) is from a study of blood T cell repertoires in COVID-19. TCRdb's copy holds only in-frame clones and misses some; the assay was immunoSEQ multiplex PCR. The data hold some 250,000 clones, with 88% observed a single time. The V gene lost 5 bases and the J gene lost 1 base, with 12 bases spanning the gap. The germline gives CDR1 LNHDA, CDR2 SQIVND (reference sequence). The CDR3 contains 14 residues. The rearrangement links TRBV19 to TRBJ2-7; possible D gene TRBD2, 5 bases. The sequenced sample was peripheral blood. This clonotype originated in a woman aged 35 to 49 who had recovered from COVID-19. Here the CDR3 reads CASSLVGASYEQYF. DNA for the CDR3: TGTGCCAGTAGTTTGGTGGGAGCATCCTACGAGCAGTACTTC.